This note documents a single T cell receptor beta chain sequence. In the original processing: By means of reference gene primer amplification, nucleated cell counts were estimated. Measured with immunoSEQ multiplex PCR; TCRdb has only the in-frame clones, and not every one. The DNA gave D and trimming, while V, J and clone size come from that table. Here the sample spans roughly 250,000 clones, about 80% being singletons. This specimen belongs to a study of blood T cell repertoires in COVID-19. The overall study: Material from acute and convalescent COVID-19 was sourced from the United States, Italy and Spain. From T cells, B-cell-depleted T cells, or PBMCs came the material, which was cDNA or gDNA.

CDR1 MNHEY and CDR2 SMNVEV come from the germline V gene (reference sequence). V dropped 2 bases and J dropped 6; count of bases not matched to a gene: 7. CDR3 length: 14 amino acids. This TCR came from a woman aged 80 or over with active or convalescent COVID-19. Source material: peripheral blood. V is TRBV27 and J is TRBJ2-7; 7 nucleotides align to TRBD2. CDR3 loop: CASSLGGGGAEQYF. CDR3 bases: TGTGCCAGCAGTTTAGGGGGGGGTGGCGCCGAGCAGTACTTC.